The entry below gives a single T cell receptor beta chain sequence along with its context. The data were produced by immunoSEQ multiplex PCR, yet TCRdb's version contains in-frame clones alone and is incomplete. The table lists roughly 70,000 clones, about 94% of them singletons. The sample is drawn from a study of technical replicates of blood from a few donors. Germline CDR1 LNHDA, CDR2 SQIVND (reference sequence). This CDR3 is 18 amino acids long. With 3 bases clipped from V and 7 bases from J, the junction kept 19 bases outside the gene matches. The receptor comes from a human donor in good health. This rearrangement joins TRBV19 to TRBJ2-3; TRBD2 matches at 7 bases. Sequencing used T cells isolated from PBMCs. Here the CDR3 DNA reads TGTGCCAGTAGTATCTTCTCTTTTTCGGCGGGAGACGTGCATACGCAGTATTTT. Its protein is CASSIFSFSAGDVHTQYF.